This passage covers 32 T cell receptor beta chains from one sample sequenced in a study of glioma-infiltrating T cells. The iRepertoire nested amplicon-rescue multiplex PCR amplified TCR alpha and beta CDR3s from RNA. Using its own MiXCR run on the multiplex PCR reads, TCRdb lists one record per CDR3 protein. The data contain more than 85,000 distinct CDR3 sequences, under 30% of them singletons. Sequenced input: glioma tissue, nonneoplastic brain tissue, or PBMCs (not recorded which). These receptors were obtained from a human donor with low-grade glioma or glioblastoma, undergoing nonglioma brain surgery, or in good health (not recorded which).

This clonotype was observed a few times. V usage is TRBV29-1 and J usage is TRBJ2-1; 9 nucleotides align to TRBD1. This CDR3 comprises 14 residues. V gave up 5 bases and J gave up 3 bases; unmatched junction bases: 5. Germline V CDR1 and CDR2: SQVTM, ANQGSEA. CDR3 residues: CSVSRDRDYNEQFF. CDR3 in DNA: TGCAGCGTTTCCCGGGACAGGGACTACAATGAGCAGTTCTTC.

This clonotype was detected many times. The gene calls are TRBV7-2 and TRBJ2-1; 15 bases line up with TRBD2. This CDR3 contains 16 residues. Losses at the gene ends were 4 bases for V and 9 bases for J; bases not matched to a gene: 7. Germline V lookup: CDR1 SGHTA, CDR2 FQGNSA. CDR3 nucleotides: TGTGCCAGCAGCTCCCGGGGACTAGCGGGGGGAGGTGAGCAGTTCTTC. It translates to CASSSRGLAGGGEQFF.

This clonotype was seen repeatedly, ten times or more. The CDR3 DNA sequence: TGCGCCAGCAGCCCGGGGGGTCTTCTCTCTGGAAACACCATATATTTT. Protein: CASSPGGLLSGNTIYF. The chain uses TRBV4-3 and TRBJ1-3, with TRBD1 as a possible D gene (5 bases). V was trimmed by 4 bases and J by 0 bases, leaving 13 bases between them. Germline CDR1 is LGHNA and CDR2 is YSLEER. The length of the CDR3 is 16 residues.

This clonotype was counted at least ten times. The chain has TRBV20-1 and TRBJ1-1, with 7 bases identical to TRBD1. The trim removed 3 bases at V and 1 base at J, leaving 2 bases unmatched. This CDR3 has 13 amino acids. Germline V gene data show CDR1 as DFQATT and CDR2 as SNEGSKA (reference sequence). This chain's CDR3 is CSASRQGNTEAFF. The CDR3 region has the DNA TGCAGTGCTAGTCGACAGGGGAACACTGAAGCTTTCTTT.

At least ten counts were recorded for this clonotype. The rearrangement uses TRBV7-9 and TRBJ1-1; D not certain. CDR3 length: 12 amino acids. The ends were cut back, 2 bases at V and 3 bases at J, with 4 bases in the middle. Germline V gene sequence: CDR1 SEHNR, CDR2 FQNEAQ (reference sequence). The CDR3 sequence: CASSLWDTEAFF. CDR3 bases: TGTGCCAGCAGCTTATGGGACACTGAAGCTTTCTTT.

At least ten counts were recorded for this clonotype. The chain couples TRBV3-1 to TRBJ2-5; D is ambiguous. Germline values: CDR1 LGHDT, CDR2 YNNKEL (reference sequence). The ends were cut back, 0 bases at V and 5 bases at J, with 4 bases in the middle. The CDR3 is 12 residues long. CDR3 in amino acids: CASSQDSETQYF. The CDR3 nucleotides are TGTGCCAGCAGCCAAGATTCGGAGACCCAGTACTTC.

This clonotype ranks as medium-sized. The gene calls are TRBV28 and TRBJ2-7, with D unresolved. V dropped 2 bases and J dropped 6 bases, with 11 bases sitting between them. The CDR3 contains 13 residues. The V gene's germline CDR1 is MDHEN and CDR2 SYDVKM. CDR3 nucleotide sequence: TGTGCCAGCAGTTTAGATGGGTGGAGCGAGCAGTACTTC. This encodes CASSLDGWSEQYF.

The chain has TRBV4-3 and TRBJ2-1; TRBD1 matches at 10 bases. The ends lost 0 bases at V and 2 bases at J; junction bases unmatched: 7. Germline CDR1 and CDR2: LGHNA and YSLEER. The length of the CDR3 is 18 residues. The CDR3 DNA is TGCGCCAGCAGCCAAGATCCGGCAGGACAGGGGGCCTACAATGAGCAGTTCTTC. It yields the protein CASSQDPAGQGAYNEQFF.

This clonotype was found many times. The chain couples TRBV6-2 or TRBV6-3 to TRBJ2-7; D tentatively reads TRBD1 or TRBD2 (5 bases each). The CDR3 sequence is 14 residues long. The germline V and J ends were trimmed by 8 bases and 6 bases, with 20 bases remaining between them. CDR1 and CDR2 (germline): MNHEY, SVGEGT. This chain's CDR3 is CASSTLVGVPEQYF. The CDR3 DNA follows: TGTGCCAGCTCAACCCTTGTGGGGGTCCCCGAGCAGTACTTC.

This clonotype was seen many times. The chain is built from TRBV7-6 and TRBJ2-3; 11 bases are a match to TRBD2. Germline assignment: CDR1 SGHVS and CDR2 FNYEAQ. The CDR3 contains 17 residues. V gave up 4 bases and J gave up 2 bases; unmatched junction bases: 8. The CDR3 protein is CASSSTGTSGYTDTQYF. CDR3 nucleotides: TGTGCCAGCAGCTCTACCGGGACTAGCGGTTACACAGATACGCAGTATTTT.

This clonotype was detected many times. The chain links TRBV24-1 to TRBJ1-5; 7 positions match TRBD1. V lost 5 bases, J lost 3 bases, and 3 bases stayed unmatched. In germline, CDR1 is KGHDR, CDR2 SFDVKD. The CDR3 has 14 residues. DNA for the CDR3: TGTGCCACCAGTGCGGGACAGCTCAATCAGCCCCAGCATTTT. The encoded protein is CATSAGQLNQPQHF.

Comment on this clonotype: This may arise from a read error, as a much more abundant clone is one base away. This chain joins TRBV12-3 or TRBV12-4 and TRBJ1-2; no clear D gene. V was clipped by 5 bases and J by 6 bases, with 16 bases between them. The CDR3 is 14 amino acids. The CDR3 region is CASSLTEHRDGYTF. DNA for the CDR3: TGTGCCAGCAGTCTGACCGAGCATAGAGATGGCTACACCTTC.

As to this clonotype: This sequence may be a read error, since a much larger clone differs from it by one base. The chain has TRBV29-1 and TRBJ2-1, with D tentatively TRBD2 (6 bases). The CDR3 loop spans 13 amino acids. Germline values: CDR1 SQVTM, CDR2 ANQGSEA. CDR3 protein: CTAGLSLDNEQFF. CDR3 sequence (DNA): TGCACCGCGGGACTCTCGTTGGACAATGAGCAGTTCTTC.

Many counts were recorded for this clonotype. V gene TRBV4-2 combines with J gene TRBJ2-4; D is unresolved. The V end lost 0 bases, the J end lost 0 bases, and 6 bases lay between the germline ends. Germline loops: CDR1 LGHNA, CDR2 YNFKEQ. CDR3 size: 15 residues. CDR3 amino acids: CASSQDGGAKNIQYF. The CDR3 DNA follows: TGTGCCAGCAGCCAAGATGGCGGAGCCAAAAACATTCAGTACTTC.

Note on this clonotype: With a much larger clone just one base away, this may be a read error. The chain recombines TRBV9 with TRBJ2-5, with 14 nucleotides matching TRBD2. Germline V gene lookup returns CDR1 SGDLS and CDR2 YYNGEE. CDR3 length: 15 amino acids. The CDR3 coding sequence is TGTGCCAGCAGCGCCGGGACTAGCGGGAGCGAGACCCAGTGCTTC. Amino acids: CASSAGTSGSETQCF.

This clonotype was seen ten or more times. The chain joins TRBV20-1 to TRBJ1-2; the match to TRBD1 covers 7 bases. The trim removed 0 bases at V and 4 bases at J, leaving 17 bases unmatched. The CDR3 sequence is 18 residues long. CDR1 is DFQATT and CDR2 is SNEGSKA in the germline V gene (reference sequence). The CDR3 protein is CSARDPGGARGSGYGYTF. The CDR3 DNA reads TGCAGTGCTAGAGACCCAGGGGGAGCGCGGGGGAGCGGCTATGGCTACACCTTC.

This clonotype was seen at least ten times. The chain combines TRBV7-2 with TRBJ1-5, with D unclear. Germline CDR1 is SGHTA and CDR2 is FQGNSA. This CDR3 region has 15 residues. Trimming stripped 1 base from V and 0 bases from J, with 7 bases between. In DNA form, the CDR3 reads TGTGCCAGCAGCTTAGAGGCTAATAGCAATCAGCCCCAGCATTTT. It codes for CASSLEANSNQPQHF.

This clonotype occurred many times. The chain employs TRBV18 and TRBJ2-7; D remains ambiguous. The CDR3 length is 14 residues. Germline assignment: CDR1 KGHSH and CDR2 LQKENI. Trimming removed 4 bases from V and 0 bases from J, with 10 bases in between. This chain's CDR3 is CASSQGLVSYEQYF. The CDR3 DNA follows: TGTGCCAGCTCACAGGGTCTGGTCTCCTACGAGCAGTACTTC.

The chain combines TRBV18 with TRBJ2-1; D gene uncertain. V was pared by 3 bases and J by 3 bases, with 6 bases between. Germline V gene data show CDR1 as KGHSH and CDR2 as LQKENI. This CDR3 has 13 amino acids. The CDR3 loop is CASSPEDYNEQFF. The CDR3 DNA reads as TGTGCCAGCTCACCCGAGGACTACAATGAGCAGTTCTTC.

This clonotype was seen a few times. The V and J genes are TRBV9 and TRBJ2-7, with no clear D. V shed 2 bases and J shed 7 bases, with 7 bases lying between them. This CDR3 is built from 11 residues. Germline assignment: CDR1 SGDLS and CDR2 YYNGEE. The CDR3 region is CASSVLEEQYF. The CDR3 bases are TGTGCCAGCAGCGTTCTTGAGGAGCAGTACTTC.

This clonotype was counted between two and nine times. The chain uses TRBV13 and TRBJ2-7, with D perhaps matching TRBD1 (5 bases). Per germline, CDR1 PRHDT and CDR2 FYEKMQ (reference sequence). V was clipped by 6 bases and J by 5 bases, with 17 bases between them. The length of the CDR3 is 14 residues. The CDR3 sequence: CASSGSREINEQYF. The CDR3 nucleotides are TGTGCCAGCAGTGGATCCAGGGAAATTAACGAGCAGTACTTC.

This clonotype was found many times. The chain has TRBV2 and TRBJ2-7; D is unclear. This CDR3 has 13 amino acids. Germline V gene lookup returns CDR1 SNHLY and CDR2 FYNNEI. Deletions cut 4 bases from V and 4 bases from J, with 11 bases between. The CDR3 is CASSVGQSYEQYF. CDR3 DNA sequence: TGTGCCAGCAGTGTAGGGCAGTCATACGAGCAGTACTTC.

In its sample, this clonotype was seen once. The rearrangement links TRBV25-1 to TRBJ2-1; tentatively, D is TRBD1 (5 bases). Germline values: CDR1 MGHDK, CDR2 SYGVNS. This CDR3 spans 10 amino acids. Trimming pared 10 bases from V and 10 bases from J, leaving 11 bases between. In nucleotides, the CDR3 is TGTGCCAAAGTGGGGCGCGAGCAGTTCTTC. Protein: CAKVGREQFF. The whole variable domain, filled in from reference TRBV25-1 and TRBJ2-1, reads EADIYQTPRYLVIGTGKKITLECSQTMGHDKMYWYQQDPGMELHLIHYSYGVNSTEKGDLSSESTVSRIRTEHFPLTLESARPSHTSQYLCAKVGREQFFGPGTRLTVL.

This clonotype was counted a single time. The chain is built from TRBV6-1 and TRBJ1-2; D is unresolved. This CDR3 comprises 15 residues. From germline, CDR1 is MNHNS and CDR2 SASEGT. V was trimmed by 11 bases and J by 7 bases, leaving 26 bases between them. CDR3 region: CAVVWNSGRVVGYTF. CDR3 bases: TGTGCCGTCGTTTGGAACAGCGGAAGGGTAGTTGGCTACACCTTC.

The genes are TRBV30 and TRBJ2-1; a weak D match, TRBD2 (5 bases). The CDR3 spans 11 residues. Germline values: CDR1 GTSNPN, CDR2 SVGIG (reference sequence). V was pared by 5 bases and J by 7 bases, with 9 bases between. The CDR3 DNA follows: TGTGCCTGGGGAGACTATAATGAGCAGTTCTTC. Translated: CAWGDYNEQFF.

Ten or more counts support this clonotype. The chain carries TRBV6-1 and TRBJ2-3; TRBD2 aligns across 7 bases. The CDR3 runs 15 residues. Germline V CDR1 and CDR2: MNHNS, SASEGT. The ends lost 5 bases at V and 3 bases at J; junction bases unmatched: 8. The CDR3 DNA reads as TGTGCCAGCAGTCGGGGACTAAGCGGGACAGATACGCAGTATTTT. It is translated as CASSRGLSGTDTQYF.

As for this clonotype: Being one base from a much bigger clone, this may be a read error. The genes are TRBV29-1 and TRBJ2-1; D remains ambiguous. The CDR3 totals 11 residues. The V gene's germline CDR1 is SQVTM and CDR2 ANQGSEA. Trimming left V 3 bases short and J 8 bases short, with 8 bases between. CDR3 amino acids: CSVDAADEQFF. The CDR3 DNA reads TGCAGCGTTGACGCGGCTGATGAGCAGTTCTTC.

This clonotype was observed at least ten times. The V gene is TRBV29-1, the J gene TRBJ2-3; D is ambiguous. V was trimmed by 4 bases and J by 2 bases, leaving 10 bases between them. The CDR3 spans 13 residues. CDR1 is SQVTM, CDR2 ANQGSEA, per germline. CDR3 DNA sequence: TGCAGCGTTGTCGTCGGGTCCACAGATACGCAGTATTTT. This gives the protein CSVVVGSTDTQYF.

The V call is TRBV29-1, the J call TRBJ2-7; D is possibly TRBD1 or TRBD2 (5 bases each). Trimming stripped 5 bases from V and 9 bases from J, with 17 bases between. CDR1 is SQVTM, CDR2 ANQGSEA, per germline. CDR3 length equals 12 residues. Here the CDR3 reads CSVIGDGTWQYF. The CDR3 DNA reads TGCAGCGTTATAGGGGACGGCACATGGCAGTACTTC.

The chain recombines TRBV3-1 with TRBJ2-5, with TRBD1 matching over 12 bases. The V and J ends lost 3 bases and 5 bases, in that order; junction bases with no gene match: 7. The CDR3 runs 16 residues. Germline CDR1 and CDR2: LGHDT and YNNKEL (reference sequence). CDR3 sequence (DNA): TGTGCCAGCAGCCAGCATGGGACAGGGGGCACGGAGACCCAGTACTTC. It translates to CASSQHGTGGTETQYF.

The CDR3 nucleotides read TGTGCCTGGAGTGTCGGTCCCCCCCTTCTAGGGTACGAGCAGTACTTC. Protein sequence: CAWSVGPPLLGYEQYF. This sequence joins TRBV30 and TRBJ2-7; D unresolved. The germline V gene encodes CDR1 GTSNPN and CDR2 SVGIG (reference sequence). The ends were cut back, 0 bases at V and 4 bases at J, with 19 bases in the middle. The CDR3 is 16 residues long.

This clonotype was found many times. The genes are TRBV6-1 and TRBJ2-3; 10 positions match TRBD2. Looked up from germline, CDR1 is MNHNS and CDR2 is SASEGT. V was pared by 5 bases and J by 6 bases, with 8 bases of the junction left unmatched. The CDR3 totals 15 residues. The CDR3 protein is CASSPAGTSADTQYF. In nucleotides, the CDR3 is TGTGCCAGCAGTCCTGCTGGGACTAGCGCGGATACGCAGTATTTT.